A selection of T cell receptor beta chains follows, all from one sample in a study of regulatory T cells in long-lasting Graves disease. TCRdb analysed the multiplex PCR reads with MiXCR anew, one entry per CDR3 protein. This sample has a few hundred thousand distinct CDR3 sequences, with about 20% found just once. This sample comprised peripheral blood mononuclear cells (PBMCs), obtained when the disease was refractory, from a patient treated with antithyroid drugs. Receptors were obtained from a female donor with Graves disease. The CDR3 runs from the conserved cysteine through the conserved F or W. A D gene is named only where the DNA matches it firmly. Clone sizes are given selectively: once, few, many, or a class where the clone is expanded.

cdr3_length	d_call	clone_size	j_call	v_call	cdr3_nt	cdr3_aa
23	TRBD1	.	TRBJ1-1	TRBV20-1	TGCAGTGCTAGAGTTGTACCAAGACAGGGTTGGGGTACCGCCGTTTCGTCTTACACTGAAGCTTTCTTT	CSARVVPRQGWGTAVSSYTEAFF
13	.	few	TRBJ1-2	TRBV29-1	TGCAGCGTTGTCGTCTCAGCTAACTATGGCTACACCTTC	CSVVVSANYGYTF
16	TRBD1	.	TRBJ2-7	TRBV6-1	TGTGCCAGCAGCCCCAGGACAGGGGGCTTCTCCTACGAGCAGTACTTC	CASSPRTGGFSYEQYF
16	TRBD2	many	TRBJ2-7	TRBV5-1	TGCGCCAGCAGCCGGACAGGGACTAGCGGGAACCACGAGCAGTACTTC	CASSRTGTSGNHEQYF
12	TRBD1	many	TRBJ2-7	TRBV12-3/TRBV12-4	TGTGCCAGAACAGGGGGTTCCTACGAGCAGTACTTC	CARTGGSYEQYF
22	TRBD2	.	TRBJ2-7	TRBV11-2	TGTGCCAGCAGCTTAGGATTAGTTTATGGGACTAGCGGGAGGCTTAGCTCCTACGAGCAGCACTTC	CASSLGLVYGTSGRLSSYEQHF
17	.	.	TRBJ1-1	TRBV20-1	TGCAGTGTCAAGGCCCCTGGCGGGAACCCTAGGCGCACTGAAGCTTTCTTT	CSVKAPGGNPRRTEAFF
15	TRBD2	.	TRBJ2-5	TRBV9	TGTGCCAGCAGCGTAGCTCTAGCGGGAGGAGAGACCCAGTACTTC	CASSVALAGGETQYF
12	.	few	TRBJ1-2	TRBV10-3	TGTGCCATCAGTGAGTCAGGGATGCGCTACACCTTC	CAISESGMRYTF
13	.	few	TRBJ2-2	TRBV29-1	TGCAGCGTCACAAAGTTTGACACCGGGGAGCTGTTTTTT	CSVTKFDTGELFF
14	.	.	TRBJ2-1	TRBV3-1	TGTGCCAGCAGCGATAAAAATTGGGAAAATGAGCAGTTCTTC	CASSDKNWENEQFF
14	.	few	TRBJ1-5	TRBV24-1	TGTGCCACCAGTGAGGTCTATAGCAATCAGCCCCAGCATTTT	CATSEVYSNQPQHF
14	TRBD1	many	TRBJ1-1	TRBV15	TGTGCCACCAGCACCGCACAGGGGGTCACTGAAGCTTTCTTT	CATSTAQGVTEAFF
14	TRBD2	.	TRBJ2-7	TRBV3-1	TGTGCCAGCAGCCAAGCTAGCGGCTCTTACGAGCAGTACTTC	CASSQASGSYEQYF
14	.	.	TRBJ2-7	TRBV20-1	TGCAGTGCTAGTTCCTCGGGGGGCAGCGACGAGCAGTACTTC	CSASSSGGSDEQYF
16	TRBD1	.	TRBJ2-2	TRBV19	TGTGCCAGTAGCAGACAGGGGGCTCAGAACACCGGGGAGCTGTTTTTT	CASSRQGAQNTGELFF
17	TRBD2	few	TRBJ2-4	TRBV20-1	TGCAGTGCAATGACTAGCGGGGGAAATCTAGCCAAAAACATTCAGTACTTC	CSAMTSGGNLAKNIQYF
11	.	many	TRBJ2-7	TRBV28	TGTGCCAGCAGCCGACTCGGGGAGCAGTACTTC	CASSRLGEQYF
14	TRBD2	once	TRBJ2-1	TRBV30	TGTGCCTGGAGAGGCGGGAGTCTGTACAATGAGCAGTTCTTC	CAWRGGSLYNEQFF
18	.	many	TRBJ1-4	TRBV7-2	TGTGCCAGCAGCCGTGCCCTGGGACTGGGGGCAAGTAATGAAAAACTGTTTTTT	CASSRALGLGASNEKLFF
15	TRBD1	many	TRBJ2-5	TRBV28	TGTGCCAGCAACCCAAGGGAAGGGGGCAAAGAGACCCAGTACTTC	CASNPREGGKETQYF
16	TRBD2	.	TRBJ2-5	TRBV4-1	TGCGCCAGCAGCCTCCGGACTAGCGGGAGTGGAGAGACCCAGTACTTC	CASSLRTSGSGETQYF
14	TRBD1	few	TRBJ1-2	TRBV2	TGTGCCAGCAGGGACAACAGGGGGCTGCTGGGCTACACCTTC	CASRDNRGLLGYTF
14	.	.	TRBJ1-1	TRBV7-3	TGTGCCAGCAGCGACGGACCGCAGCGCACTGAAGCTTTCTTT	CASSDGPQRTEAFF
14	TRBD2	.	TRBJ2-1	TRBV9	TGTGCCAGCAGCGTCCCGGGAGGTTACAATGAGCAGTTCTTC	CASSVPGGYNEQFF
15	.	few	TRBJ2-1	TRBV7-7	TGTGCCAGCATAGCTGGAGGGGGTTCCTACAATGAGCAGTTCTTC	CASIAGGGSYNEQFF
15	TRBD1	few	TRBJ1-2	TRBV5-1	TGCGCCAGCAGCGACCGGACAGGGTTGGCTACTGGCTACACCTTC	CASSDRTGLATGYTF
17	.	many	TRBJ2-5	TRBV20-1	TGCAGTGCTGATGATCTAAATCGCAGGGGAGGAGGGGAGACCCAGTACTTC	CSADDLNRRGGGETQYF
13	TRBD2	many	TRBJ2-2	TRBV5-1	TGCGCCAGCAGCAGAGCGGGAGAGGGGGAGCTGTTTTTT	CASSRAGEGELFF
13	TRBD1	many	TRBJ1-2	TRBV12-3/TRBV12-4	TGTGCCAGCAGTCTCGGGACAGTCTATGGCTACACCTTC	CASSLGTVYGYTF
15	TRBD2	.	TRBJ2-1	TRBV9	TGTGCCAGCAGCGTAGGGGAGGGGAGCGCCAATGAGCAGTTCTTC	CASSVGEGSANEQFF
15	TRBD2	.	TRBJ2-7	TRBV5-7	TGTGCCAGCAGCTGGGGACTAGCGGGAGGATACGAGCAGTACTTC	CASSWGLAGGYEQYF
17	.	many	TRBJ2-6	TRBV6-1	TGTGCCAGCACTAAAGAAGCGGTGGCCTCTGGGGCCAACGTCCTGACTTTC	CASTKEAVASGANVLTF
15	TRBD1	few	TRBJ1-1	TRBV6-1	TGTGCCAGCAGTCGTTTCTTCAGGGGGGACACTGAAGCTTTCTTT	CASSRFFRGDTEAFF
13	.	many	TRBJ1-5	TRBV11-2	TGTGCCAGCAGCTTAAATCCGGATCAGCCCCAGCATTTT	CASSLNPDQPQHF
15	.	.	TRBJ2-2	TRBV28	TGTGCCAGCAGTTTATCTGCGGGGATCCCCGGGGAGCTGTTTTTT	CASSLSAGIPGELFF
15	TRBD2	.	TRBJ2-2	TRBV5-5	TGTGCCAGCACCTCCACTAGCGGAAACACCGGGGAGCTGTTTTTT	CASTSTSGNTGELFF
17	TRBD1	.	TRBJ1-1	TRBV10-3	TGTGCCGCCACTAACAGGGGCCCCCGAAGGGAGGACACTGAAGCTTTCTTT	CAATNRGPRREDTEAFF
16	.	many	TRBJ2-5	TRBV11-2	TGTGCCAGCAGCTTAGGGAGGGGGCGCGGGCAAGAGACCCAGTACTTC	CASSLGRGRGQETQYF
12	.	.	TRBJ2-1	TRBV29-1	TGCAGCGTTTTCCGTAGCTACAATGAGCAGTTCTTC	CSVFRSYNEQFF
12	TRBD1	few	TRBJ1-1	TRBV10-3	TGTGCCATCGGACAGGGGACCACTGAAGCTTTCTTT	CAIGQGTTEAFF
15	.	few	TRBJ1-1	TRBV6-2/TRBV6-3	TGTGCCAGCAGTTACGGGTCATTTGGGGCGTCTGAAGCTTTCTTT	CASSYGSFGASEAFF
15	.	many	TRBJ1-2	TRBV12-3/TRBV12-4	TGTGCCAGCAGTTTAGAGGAGGGGCAGATAGATGGCTACACCTTC	CASSLEEGQIDGYTF
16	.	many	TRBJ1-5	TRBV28	TGTGCCAGCAGTTTGGAGGGCAGGCGGCCCAATCAGCCCCAGCATTTT	CASSLEGRRPNQPQHF
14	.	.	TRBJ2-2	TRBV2	TGTGCCAGCAGTGTTAGTGCCCCGACCGGGGAGCTGTTTTTT	CASSVSAPTGELFF
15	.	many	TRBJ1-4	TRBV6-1	TGTGCCAGCAGTGGTGGGAAACAGGGAGGAGGAAAACTGTTTTTT	CASSGGKQGGGKLFF
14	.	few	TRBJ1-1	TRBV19	TGTGCCAGTAGTAGACAGAACATGAACACTGAAGCTTTCTTT	CASSRQNMNTEAFF
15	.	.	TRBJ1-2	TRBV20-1	TGCAGTGCTAGAGATTTCACACGGGGCCGAGTTGGCTACACCTTC	CSARDFTRGRVGYTF
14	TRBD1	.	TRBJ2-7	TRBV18	TGTGCCAGCTCCTCCACAGGGGAAGTGTACGAGCAGTACTTC	CASSSTGEVYEQYF
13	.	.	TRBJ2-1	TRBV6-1	TGTGCCAGCAGTGAACGGAGCGGGAATGAGCAGTTCTTC	CASSERSGNEQFF